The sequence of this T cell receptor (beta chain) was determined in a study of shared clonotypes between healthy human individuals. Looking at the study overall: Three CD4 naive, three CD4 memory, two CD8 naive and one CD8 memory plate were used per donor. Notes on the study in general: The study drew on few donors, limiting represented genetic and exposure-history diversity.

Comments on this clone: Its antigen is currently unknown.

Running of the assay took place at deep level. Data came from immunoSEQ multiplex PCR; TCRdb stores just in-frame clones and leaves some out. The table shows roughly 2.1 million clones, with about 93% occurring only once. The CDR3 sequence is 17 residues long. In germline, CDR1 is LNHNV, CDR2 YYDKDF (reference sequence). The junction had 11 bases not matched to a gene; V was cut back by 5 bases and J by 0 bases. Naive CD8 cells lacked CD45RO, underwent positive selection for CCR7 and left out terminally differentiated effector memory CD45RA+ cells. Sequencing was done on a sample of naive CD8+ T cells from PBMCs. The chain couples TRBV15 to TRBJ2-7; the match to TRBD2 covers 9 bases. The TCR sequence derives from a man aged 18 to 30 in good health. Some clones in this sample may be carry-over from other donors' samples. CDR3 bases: TGTGCCACCAGCTCGAGGCGGGAGGGCCCTAGCTCCTACGAGCAGTACTTC. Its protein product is CATSSRREGPSSYEQYF.